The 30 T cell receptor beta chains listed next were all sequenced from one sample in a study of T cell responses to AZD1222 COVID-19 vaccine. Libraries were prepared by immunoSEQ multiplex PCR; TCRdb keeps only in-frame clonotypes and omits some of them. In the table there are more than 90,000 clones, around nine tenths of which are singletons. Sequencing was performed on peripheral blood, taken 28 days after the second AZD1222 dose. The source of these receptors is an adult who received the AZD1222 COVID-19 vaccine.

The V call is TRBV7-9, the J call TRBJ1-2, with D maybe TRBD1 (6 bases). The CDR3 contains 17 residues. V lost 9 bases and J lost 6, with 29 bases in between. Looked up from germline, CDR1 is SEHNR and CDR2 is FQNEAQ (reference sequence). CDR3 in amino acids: CARSGSLETGTSDGYTF. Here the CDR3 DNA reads TGTGCCAGATCGGGTTCTTTAGAAACCGGGACATCAGATGGCTACACCTTC.

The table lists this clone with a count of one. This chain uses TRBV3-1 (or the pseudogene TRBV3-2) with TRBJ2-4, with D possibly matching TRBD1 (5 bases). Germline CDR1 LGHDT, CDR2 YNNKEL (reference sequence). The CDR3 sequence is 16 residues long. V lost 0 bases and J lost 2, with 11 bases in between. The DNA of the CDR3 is TGTGCCAGCAGCCAAGATAGGGGCACCACCAAAAACATTCAGTACTTC. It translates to CASSQDRGTTKNIQYF.

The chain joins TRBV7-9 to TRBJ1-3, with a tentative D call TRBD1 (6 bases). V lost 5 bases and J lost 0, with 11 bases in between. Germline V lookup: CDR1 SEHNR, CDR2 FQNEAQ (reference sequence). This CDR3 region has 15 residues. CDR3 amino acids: CASSPTGHSGNTIYF. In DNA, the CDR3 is TGTGCCAGCAGCCCCACAGGGCACTCTGGAAACACCATATATTTT.

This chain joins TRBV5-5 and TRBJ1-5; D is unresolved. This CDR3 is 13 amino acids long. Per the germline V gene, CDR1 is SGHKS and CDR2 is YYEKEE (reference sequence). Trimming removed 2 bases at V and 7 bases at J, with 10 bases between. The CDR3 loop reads CASSFGVKQPQHF. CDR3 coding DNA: TGTGCCAGCAGCTTCGGGGTAAAGCAGCCCCAGCATTTT.

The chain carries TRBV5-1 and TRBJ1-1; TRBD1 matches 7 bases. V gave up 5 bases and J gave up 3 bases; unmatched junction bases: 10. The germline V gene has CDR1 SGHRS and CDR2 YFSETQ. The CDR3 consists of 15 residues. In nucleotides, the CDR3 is TGCGCCAGCAGGTCAACGCCACAGGGGTACACTGAAGCTTTCTTT. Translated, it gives CASRSTPQGYTEAFF.

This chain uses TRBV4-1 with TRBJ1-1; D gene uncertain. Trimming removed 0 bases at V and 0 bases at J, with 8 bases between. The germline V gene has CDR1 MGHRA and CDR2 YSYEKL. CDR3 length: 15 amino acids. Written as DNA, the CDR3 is TGCGCCAGCAGCCAAGATGCGGTCCTGAACACTGAAGCTTTCTTT. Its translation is CASSQDAVLNTEAFF.

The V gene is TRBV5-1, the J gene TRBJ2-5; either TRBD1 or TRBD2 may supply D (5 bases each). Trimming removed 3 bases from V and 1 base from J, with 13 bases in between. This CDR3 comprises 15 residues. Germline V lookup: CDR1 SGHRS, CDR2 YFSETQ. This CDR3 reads CASSSGRGPQETQYF. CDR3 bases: TGCGCCAGCAGCTCCGGCCGGGGACCCCAAGAGACCCAGTACTTC.

The CDR3, as DNA: TGTGCCAGCGGACAGGGCGCAGCGCTGGGCTACACCTTC. This sequence encodes CASGQGAALGYTF. The V gene is TRBV12-3 or TRBV12-4, the J gene TRBJ1-2, with 8 bases identical to TRBD1. The CDR3 spans 13 residues. Trimming took 8 bases from V and 8 from J; bases not matched to a gene: 10.

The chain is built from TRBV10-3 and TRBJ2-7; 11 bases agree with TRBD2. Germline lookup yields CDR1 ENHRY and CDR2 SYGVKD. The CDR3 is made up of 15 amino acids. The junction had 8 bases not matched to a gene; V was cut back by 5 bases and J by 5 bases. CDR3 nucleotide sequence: TGTGCCATCAGTCGGGCTAGCGGGAGGTCCCACGAGCAGTACTTC. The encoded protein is CAISRASGRSHEQYF.

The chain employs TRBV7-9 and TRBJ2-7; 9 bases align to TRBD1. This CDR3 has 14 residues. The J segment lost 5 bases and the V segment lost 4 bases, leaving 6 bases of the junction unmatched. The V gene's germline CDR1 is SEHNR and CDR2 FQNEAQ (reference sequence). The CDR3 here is CASSSRTGVHEQYF. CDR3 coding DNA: TGTGCCAGCAGCTCCCGGACAGGGGTCCACGAGCAGTACTTC.

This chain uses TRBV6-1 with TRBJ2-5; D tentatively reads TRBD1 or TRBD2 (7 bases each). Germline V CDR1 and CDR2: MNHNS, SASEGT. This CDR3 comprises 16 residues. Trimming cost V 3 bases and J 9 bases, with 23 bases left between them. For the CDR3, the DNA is TGTGCCAGCAGTGACGAATGGGGAGGGACCAGGGGGGCCCAGTACTTC. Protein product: CASSDEWGGTRGAQYF.

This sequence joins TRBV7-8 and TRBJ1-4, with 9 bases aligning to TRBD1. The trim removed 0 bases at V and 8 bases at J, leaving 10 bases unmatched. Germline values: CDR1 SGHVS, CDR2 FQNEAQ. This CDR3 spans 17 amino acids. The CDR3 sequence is CASSLAIRRGQGEKLFF. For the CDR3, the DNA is TGTGCCAGCAGCTTAGCCATTCGTAGGGGACAGGGCGAAAAACTGTTTTTT.

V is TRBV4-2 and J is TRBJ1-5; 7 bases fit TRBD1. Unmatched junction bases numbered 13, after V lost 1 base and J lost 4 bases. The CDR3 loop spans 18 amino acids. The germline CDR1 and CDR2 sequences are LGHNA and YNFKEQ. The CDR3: CASSQVARAGGGNQPQHF. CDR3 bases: TGTGCCAGCAGCCAAGTCGCCAGGGCAGGGGGTGGGAATCAGCCCCAGCATTTT.

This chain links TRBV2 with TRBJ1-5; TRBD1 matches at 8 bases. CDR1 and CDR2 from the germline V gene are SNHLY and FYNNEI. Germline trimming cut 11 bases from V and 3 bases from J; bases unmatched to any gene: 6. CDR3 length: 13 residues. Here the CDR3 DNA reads TGTGCCGGGGGGACAGGAATCAATCAGCCCCAGCATTTT. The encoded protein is CAGGTGINQPQHF.

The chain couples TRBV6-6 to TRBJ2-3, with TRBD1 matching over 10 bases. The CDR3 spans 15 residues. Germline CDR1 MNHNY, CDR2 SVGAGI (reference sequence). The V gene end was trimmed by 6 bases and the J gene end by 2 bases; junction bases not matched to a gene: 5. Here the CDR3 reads CASRDRGGSTDTQYF. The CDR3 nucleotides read TGTGCCAGCAGGGACAGGGGGGGCTCCACAGATACGCAGTATTTT.

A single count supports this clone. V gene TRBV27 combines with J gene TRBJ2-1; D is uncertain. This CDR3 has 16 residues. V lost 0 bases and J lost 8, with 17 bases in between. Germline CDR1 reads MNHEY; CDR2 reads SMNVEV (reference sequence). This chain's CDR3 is CASSLSNRPQLDEQFF. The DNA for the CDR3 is TGTGCCAGCAGTTTATCGAATCGGCCCCAACTCGATGAGCAGTTCTTC.

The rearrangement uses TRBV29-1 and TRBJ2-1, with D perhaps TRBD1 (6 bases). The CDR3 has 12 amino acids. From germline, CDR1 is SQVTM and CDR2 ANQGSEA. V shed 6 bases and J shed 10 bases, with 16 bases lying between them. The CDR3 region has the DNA TGCAGCGTCCGCGGACAGATCGACGAGCAGTTCTTC. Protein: CSVRGQIDEQFF.

The CDR3 region is CASSLNGRGGSPLHF. CDR3 DNA: TGTGCCAGCAGTTTAAATGGACGGGGGGGTTCACCCCTCCACTTT. The chain joins TRBV27 to TRBJ1-6; possible D gene TRBD1, 5 bases. Germline CDR1 MNHEY, CDR2 SMNVEV (reference sequence). V lost 2 bases, J lost 9 bases, and 14 bases lay in between. CDR3 size: 15 residues.

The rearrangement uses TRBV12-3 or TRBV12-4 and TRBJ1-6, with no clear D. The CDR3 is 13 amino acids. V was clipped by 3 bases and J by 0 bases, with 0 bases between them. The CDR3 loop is CASSFSYNSPLHF. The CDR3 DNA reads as TGTGCCAGCAGTTTCTCCTATAATTCACCCCTCCACTTT.

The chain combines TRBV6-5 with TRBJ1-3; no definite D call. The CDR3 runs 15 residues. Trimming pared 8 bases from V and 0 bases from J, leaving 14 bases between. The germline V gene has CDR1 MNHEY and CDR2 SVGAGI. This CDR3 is CASPKPSHSGNTIYF. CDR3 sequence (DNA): TGTGCCAGCCCTAAACCCTCTCACTCTGGAAACACCATATATTTT.

The chain's CDR3 is CAGRLKQIEHITGELFF. The CDR3 DNA reads as TGCGCCGGCCGGCTGAAACAGATCGAACATATCACCGGGGAGCTGTTTTTT. This chain links TRBV10-1 with TRBJ2-2, with D unclear. V shed 11 bases and J shed 4 bases, with 26 bases lying between them. This CDR3 has 17 amino acids. The germline V gene has CDR1 WNHNN and CDR2 SYGVQD (reference sequence).

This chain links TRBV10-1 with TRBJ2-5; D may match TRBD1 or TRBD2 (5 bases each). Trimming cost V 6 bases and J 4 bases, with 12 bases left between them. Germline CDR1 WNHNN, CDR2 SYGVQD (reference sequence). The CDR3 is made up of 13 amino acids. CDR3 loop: CASSQGGSETQYF. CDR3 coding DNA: TGCGCCAGCAGCCAGGGCGGGTCAGAGACCCAGTACTTC.

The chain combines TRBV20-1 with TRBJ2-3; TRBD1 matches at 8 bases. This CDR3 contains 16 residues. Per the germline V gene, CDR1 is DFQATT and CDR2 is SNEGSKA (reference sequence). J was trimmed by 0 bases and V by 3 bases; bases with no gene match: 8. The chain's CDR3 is CSASNPRQGSTDTQYF. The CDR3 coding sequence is TGCAGTGCTAGTAATCCGAGACAGGGGAGCACAGATACGCAGTATTTT.

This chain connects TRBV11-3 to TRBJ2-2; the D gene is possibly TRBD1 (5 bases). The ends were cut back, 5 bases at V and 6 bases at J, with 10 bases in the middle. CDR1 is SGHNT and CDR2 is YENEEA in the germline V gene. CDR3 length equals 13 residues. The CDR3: CASSAYRSGELFF. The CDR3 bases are TGTGCCAGCAGCGCATACAGGTCCGGGGAGCTGTTTTTT.

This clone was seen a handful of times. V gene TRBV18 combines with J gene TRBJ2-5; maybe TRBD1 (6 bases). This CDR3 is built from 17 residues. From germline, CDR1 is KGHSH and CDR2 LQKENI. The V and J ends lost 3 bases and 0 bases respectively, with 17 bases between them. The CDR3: CASSPVFGGVNQETQYF. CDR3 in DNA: TGTGCCAGCTCACCCGTTTTTGGGGGCGTTAACCAAGAGACCCAGTACTTC. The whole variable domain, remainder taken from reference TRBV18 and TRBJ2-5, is NAGVMQNPRHLVRRRGQEARLRCSPMKGHSHVYWYRQLPEEGLKFMVYLQKENIIDESGMPKERFSAEFPKEGPSILRIQQVVRGDSAAYFCASSPVFGGVNQETQYFGPGTRLLVL.

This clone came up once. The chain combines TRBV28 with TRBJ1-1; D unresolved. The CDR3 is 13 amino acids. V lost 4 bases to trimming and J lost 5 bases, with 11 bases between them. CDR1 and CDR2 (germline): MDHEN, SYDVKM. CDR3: CASSYKGLTEAFF. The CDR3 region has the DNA TGTGCCAGCAGTTACAAGGGATTAACTGAAGCTTTCTTT. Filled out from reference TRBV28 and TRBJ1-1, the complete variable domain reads DVKVTQSSRYLVKRTGEKVFLECVQDMDHENMFWYRQDPGLGLRLIYFSYDVKMKEKGDIPEGYSVSREKKERFSLILESASTNQTSMYLCASSYKGLTEAFFGQGTRLTVV.

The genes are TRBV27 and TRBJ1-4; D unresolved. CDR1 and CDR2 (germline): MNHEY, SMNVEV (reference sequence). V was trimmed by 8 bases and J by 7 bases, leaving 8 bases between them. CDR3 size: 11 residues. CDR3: CASGWGEKLFF. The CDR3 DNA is TGTGCCAGCGGATGGGGTGAAAAACTGTTTTTT. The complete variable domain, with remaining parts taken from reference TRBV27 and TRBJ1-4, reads EAQVTQNPRYLITVTGKKLTVTCSQNMNHEYMSWYRQDPGLGLRQIYYSMNVEVTDKGDVPEGYKVSRKEKRNFPLILESPSPNQTSLYFCASGWGEKLFFGSGTQLSVL.

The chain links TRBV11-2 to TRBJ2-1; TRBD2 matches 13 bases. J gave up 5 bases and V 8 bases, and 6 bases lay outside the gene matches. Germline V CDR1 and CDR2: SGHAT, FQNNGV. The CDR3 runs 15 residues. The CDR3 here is CASGLGLAGDNEQFF. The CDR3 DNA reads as TGTGCCAGCGGTCTAGGACTAGCGGGAGACAATGAGCAGTTCTTC.

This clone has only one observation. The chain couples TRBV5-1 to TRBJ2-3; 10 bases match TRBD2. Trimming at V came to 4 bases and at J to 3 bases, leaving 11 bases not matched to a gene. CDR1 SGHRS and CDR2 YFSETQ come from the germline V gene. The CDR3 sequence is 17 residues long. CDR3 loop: CASSLWASGSTTDTQYF. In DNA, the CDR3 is TGCGCCAGCAGCCTCTGGGCTAGCGGGAGTACAACAGATACGCAGTATTTT.

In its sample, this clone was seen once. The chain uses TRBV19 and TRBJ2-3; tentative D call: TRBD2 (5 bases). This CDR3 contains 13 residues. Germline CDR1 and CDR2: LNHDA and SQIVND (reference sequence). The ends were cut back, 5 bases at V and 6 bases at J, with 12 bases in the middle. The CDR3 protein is CASSPRDLDTQYF. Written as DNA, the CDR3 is TGTGCCAGTAGTCCCCGGGATCTCGATACGCAGTATTTT.